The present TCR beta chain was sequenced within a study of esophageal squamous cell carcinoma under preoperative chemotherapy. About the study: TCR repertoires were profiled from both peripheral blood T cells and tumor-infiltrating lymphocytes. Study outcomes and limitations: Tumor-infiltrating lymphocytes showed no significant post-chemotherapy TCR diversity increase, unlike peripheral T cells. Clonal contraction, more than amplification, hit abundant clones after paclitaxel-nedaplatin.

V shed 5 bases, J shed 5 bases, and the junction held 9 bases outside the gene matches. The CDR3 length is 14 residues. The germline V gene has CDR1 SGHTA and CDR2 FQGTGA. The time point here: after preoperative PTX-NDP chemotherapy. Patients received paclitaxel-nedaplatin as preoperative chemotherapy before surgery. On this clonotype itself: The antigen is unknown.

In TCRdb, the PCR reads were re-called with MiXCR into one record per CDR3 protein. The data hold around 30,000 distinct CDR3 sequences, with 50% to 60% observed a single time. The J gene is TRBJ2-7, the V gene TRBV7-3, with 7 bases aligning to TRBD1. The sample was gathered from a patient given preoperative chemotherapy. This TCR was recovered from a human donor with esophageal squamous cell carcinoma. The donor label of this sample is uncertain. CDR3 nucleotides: TGTGCCAGCAGCGTACAGGGGTCCGGGGACGAGCAGTACTTC. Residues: CASSVQGSGDEQYF.